The clone carrying this T cell receptor beta chain turned up a few times. In the original workflow: Amplification with reference gene primers provided the estimates of nucleated cell counts. Method: immunoSEQ multiplex PCR; TCRdb's copy keeps in-frame clones and lacks some. The V and J calls and clone size come from that table; D and trimming were worked out from the DNA. Of under 20,000 clones in the sample, about 81% were seen once. V shed 2 bases and J shed 14 bases, with 18 bases lying between them. CDR1 is SGHTA and CDR2 is FQGNSA in the germline V gene. The CDR3 loop spans 13 amino acids. This record comes from a study of blood T cell repertoires in COVID-19. Study-level information: Acute-phase and convalescent COVID-19 samples originated in the United States, Italy and Spain.

The sample taken for sequencing was peripheral blood. The rearrangement uses TRBV7-2 and TRBJ1-2; tentatively, D is TRBD1 (5 bases). This receptor was obtained from a man aged 60 to 69 with acute or convalescent COVID-19. CDR3 amino acids: CASSLNWGGTPTF. In DNA, the CDR3 is TGTGCCAGCAGCTTAAACTGGGGGGGTACGCCTACCTTC.